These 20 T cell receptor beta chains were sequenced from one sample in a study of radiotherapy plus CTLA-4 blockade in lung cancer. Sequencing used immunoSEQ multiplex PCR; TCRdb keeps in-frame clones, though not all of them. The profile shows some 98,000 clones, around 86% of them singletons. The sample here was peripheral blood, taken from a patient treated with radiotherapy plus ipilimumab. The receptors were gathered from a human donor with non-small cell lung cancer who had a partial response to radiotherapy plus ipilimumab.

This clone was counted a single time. The CDR3 reads CASSSGIAVDQETQYF. CDR3 DNA: TGTGCCAGCAGCTCAGGTATAGCGGTAGATCAAGAGACCCAGTACTTC. J is TRBJ2-5 and V is TRBV27; D is perhaps TRBD2 (6 bases). The CDR3 loop spans 16 amino acids. V was clipped by 6 bases and J by 2 bases, with 19 bases between them. The germline V gene encodes CDR1 MNHEY and CDR2 SMNVEV (reference sequence).

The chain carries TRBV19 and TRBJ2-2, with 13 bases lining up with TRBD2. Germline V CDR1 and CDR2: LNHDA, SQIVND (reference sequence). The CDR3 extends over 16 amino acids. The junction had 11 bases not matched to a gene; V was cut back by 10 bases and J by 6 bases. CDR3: CATASPGLAGAGELFF. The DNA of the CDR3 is TGTGCCACCGCTTCACCTGGACTAGCGGGAGCCGGGGAGCTGTTTTTT.

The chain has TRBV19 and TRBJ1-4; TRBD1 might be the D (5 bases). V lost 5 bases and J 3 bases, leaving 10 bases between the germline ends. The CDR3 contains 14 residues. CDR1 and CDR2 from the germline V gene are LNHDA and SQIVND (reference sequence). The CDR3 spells CASSGGASNEKLFF. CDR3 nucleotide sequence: TGTGCCAGTAGTGGCGGGGCCTCTAATGAAAAACTGTTTTTT.

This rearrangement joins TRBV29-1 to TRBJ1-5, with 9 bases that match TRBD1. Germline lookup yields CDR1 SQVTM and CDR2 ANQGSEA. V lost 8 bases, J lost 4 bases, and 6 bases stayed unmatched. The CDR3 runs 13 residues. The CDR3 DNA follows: TGCAGCACTCAGACAGGGGGTAATCAGCCCCAGCATTTT. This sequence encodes CSTQTGGNQPQHF.

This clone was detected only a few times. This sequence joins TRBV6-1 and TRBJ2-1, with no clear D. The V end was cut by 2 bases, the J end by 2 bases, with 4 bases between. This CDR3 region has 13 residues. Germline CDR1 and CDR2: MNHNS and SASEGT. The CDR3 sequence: CASSEPAYNEQFF. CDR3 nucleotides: TGTGCCAGCAGTGAACCAGCCTACAATGAGCAGTTCTTC.

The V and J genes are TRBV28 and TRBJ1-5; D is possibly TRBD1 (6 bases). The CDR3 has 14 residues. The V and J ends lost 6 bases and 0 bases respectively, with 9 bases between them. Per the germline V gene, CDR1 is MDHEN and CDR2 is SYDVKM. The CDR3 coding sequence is TGTGCCAGCAGGACAGGTTTTAGCAATCAGCCCCAGCATTTT. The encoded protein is CASRTGFSNQPQHF.

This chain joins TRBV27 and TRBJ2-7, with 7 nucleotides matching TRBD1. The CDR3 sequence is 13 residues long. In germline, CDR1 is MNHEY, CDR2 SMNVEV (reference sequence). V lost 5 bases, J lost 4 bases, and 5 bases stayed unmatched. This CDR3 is CASSPGQDYEQYF. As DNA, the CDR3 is TGTGCCAGCAGTCCCGGACAGGATTACGAGCAGTACTTC.

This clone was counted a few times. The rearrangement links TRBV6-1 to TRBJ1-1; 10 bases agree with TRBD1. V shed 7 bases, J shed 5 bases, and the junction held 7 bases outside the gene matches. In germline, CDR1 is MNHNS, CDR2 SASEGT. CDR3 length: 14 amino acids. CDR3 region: CASMETGGETEAFF. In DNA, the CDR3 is TGTGCCAGCATGGAGACAGGGGGCGAGACTGAAGCTTTCTTT.

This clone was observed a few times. CDR3 nucleotide sequence: TGTGCCAGCAGGGATACAGGGAAGGTGCAGTACTTC. This codes for CASRDTGKVQYF. This chain joins TRBV6-5 and TRBJ2-7; maybe TRBD1 (6 bases). Deletions cut 6 bases from V and 9 bases from J, with 15 bases between. CDR3 length equals 12 residues. From germline, CDR1 is MNHEY and CDR2 SVGAGI.

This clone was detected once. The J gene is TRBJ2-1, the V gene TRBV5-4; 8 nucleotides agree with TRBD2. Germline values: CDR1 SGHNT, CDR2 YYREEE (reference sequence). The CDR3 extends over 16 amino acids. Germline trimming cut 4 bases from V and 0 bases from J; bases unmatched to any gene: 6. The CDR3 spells CASSTGLGSSYNEQFF. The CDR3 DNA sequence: TGTGCCAGCAGCACGGGACTAGGGAGCTCCTACAATGAGCAGTTCTTC.

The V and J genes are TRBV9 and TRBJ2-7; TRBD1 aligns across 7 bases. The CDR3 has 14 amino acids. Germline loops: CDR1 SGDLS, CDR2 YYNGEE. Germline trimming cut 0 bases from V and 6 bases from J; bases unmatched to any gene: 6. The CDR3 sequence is CASSVAGTVGEQYF. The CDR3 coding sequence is TGTGCCAGCAGCGTAGCCGGGACAGTCGGCGAGCAGTACTTC. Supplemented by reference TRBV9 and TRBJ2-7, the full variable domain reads DSGVTQTPKHLITATGQRVTLRCSPRSGDLSVYWYQQSLDQGLQFLIQYYNGEERAKGNILERFSAQQFPDLHSELNLSSLELGDSALYFCASSVAGTVGEQYFGPGTRLTVT.

CDR3 in amino acids: CASSHSRGYSNTGELFF. CDR3 DNA sequence: TGTGCCAGCAGCCACTCTAGGGGCTACTCGAACACCGGGGAGCTGTTTTTT. This chain links TRBV7-2 with TRBJ2-2, with D possibly matching TRBD1 (5 bases). Looked up from germline, CDR1 is SGHTA and CDR2 is FQGNSA. Trimming removed 5 bases from V and 0 bases from J, with 16 bases in between. CDR3 length equals 17 residues.

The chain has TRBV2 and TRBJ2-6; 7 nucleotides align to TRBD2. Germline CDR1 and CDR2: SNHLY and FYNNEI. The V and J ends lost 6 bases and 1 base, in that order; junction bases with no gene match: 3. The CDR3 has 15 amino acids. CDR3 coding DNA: TGTGCCAGCAGGCGACTAGCTTCTGGGGCCAACGTCCTGACTTTC. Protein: CASRRLASGANVLTF.

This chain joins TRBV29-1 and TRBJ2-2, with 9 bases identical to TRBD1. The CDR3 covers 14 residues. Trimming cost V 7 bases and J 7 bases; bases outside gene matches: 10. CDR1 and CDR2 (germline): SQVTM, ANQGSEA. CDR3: CSAVPGQGIGELFF. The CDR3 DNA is TGCAGCGCCGTCCCGGGACAGGGAATCGGGGAGCTGTTTTTT.

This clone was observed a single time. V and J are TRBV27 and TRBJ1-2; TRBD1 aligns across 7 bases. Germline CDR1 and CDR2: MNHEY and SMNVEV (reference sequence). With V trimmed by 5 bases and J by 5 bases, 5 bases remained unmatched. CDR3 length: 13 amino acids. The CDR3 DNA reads TGTGCCAGCAGTCACAAACAGGGGTATGGCTACACCTTC. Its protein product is CASSHKQGYGYTF.

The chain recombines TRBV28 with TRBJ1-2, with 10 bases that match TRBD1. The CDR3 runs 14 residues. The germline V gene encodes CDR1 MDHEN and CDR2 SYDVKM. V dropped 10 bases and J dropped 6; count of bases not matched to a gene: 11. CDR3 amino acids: CAIRPPGTGDGYTF. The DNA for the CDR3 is TGTGCCATCCGTCCTCCCGGGACAGGGGATGGCTACACCTTC.

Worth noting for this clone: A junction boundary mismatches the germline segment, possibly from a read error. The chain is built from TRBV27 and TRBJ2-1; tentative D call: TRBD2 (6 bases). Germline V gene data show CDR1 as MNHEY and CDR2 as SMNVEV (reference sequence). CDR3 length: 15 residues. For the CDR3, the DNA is TGTGTCAGCACCCGCGGGACCCGCTCCTACAATGAGCAGTTCTTC. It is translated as CVSTRGTRSYNEQFF.

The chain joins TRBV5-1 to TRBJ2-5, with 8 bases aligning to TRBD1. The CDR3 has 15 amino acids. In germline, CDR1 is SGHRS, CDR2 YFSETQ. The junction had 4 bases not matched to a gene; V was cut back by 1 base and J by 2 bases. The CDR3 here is CASSLRDRRQETQYF. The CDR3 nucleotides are TGCGCCAGCAGCTTGAGGGACAGGAGGCAAGAGACCCAGTACTTC.

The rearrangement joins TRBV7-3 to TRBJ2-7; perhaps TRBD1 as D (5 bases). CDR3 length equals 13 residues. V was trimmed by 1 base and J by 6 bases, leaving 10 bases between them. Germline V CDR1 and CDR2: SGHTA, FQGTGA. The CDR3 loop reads CASSLNQGGEQYF. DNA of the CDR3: TGTGCCAGCAGCTTAAACCAGGGCGGCGAGCAGTACTTC.

CDR3 DNA: TGTGCCAGTAGTAGCCGGGACAGGGGATACCACAATCAGCCCCAGCATTTT. It specifies CASSSRDRGYHNQPQHF. This sequence joins TRBV19 and TRBJ1-5; 10 nucleotides align to TRBD1. Trimming removed 4 bases from V and 3 bases from J; junction bases left unmatched: 9. Germline V lookup: CDR1 LNHDA, CDR2 SQIVND (reference sequence). The CDR3 totals 17 residues. Looking up the rest from reference TRBV19 and TRBJ1-5 gives the full variable domain: DGGITQSPKYLFRKEGQNVTLSCEQNLNHDAMYWYRQDPGQGLRLIYYSQIVNDFQKGDIAEGYSVSREKKESFPLTVTSAQKNPTAFYLCASSSRDRGYHNQPQHFGDGTRLSIL.